The 28 T cell receptor beta chains listed next were all sequenced from one sample in a study of OX40 agonist ivuxolimab in advanced cancers. Sequencing was performed with immunoSEQ multiplex PCR; in TCRdb, only in-frame clones are kept and a portion is missing. The table lists approximately 14,000 clones, approximately 80% of them singletons. This sample comprised CD4+ or CD8+ T cells sorted from blood, obtained in a trial of the OX40 agonist ivuxolimab. The receptor source for this set is an adult with an advanced solid tumor such as melanoma, head and neck, liver or kidney cancer.

This rearrangement joins TRBV2 to TRBJ2-1, with D uncertain. Trimming left V 8 bases short and J 7 bases short, with 15 bases between. In germline, CDR1 is SNHLY, CDR2 FYNNEI. The CDR3 contains 13 residues. CDR3 sequence reads: CASPTLSGNEQFF. The CDR3, as DNA: TGTGCCAGCCCCACCCTATCTGGGAATGAGCAGTTCTTC.

The chain employs TRBV7-2 and TRBJ1-5; a weak D match, TRBD1 (5 bases). This CDR3 spans 14 amino acids. V was pared by 2 bases and J by 4 bases, with 9 bases between. Germline assignment: CDR1 SGHTA and CDR2 FQGNSA. The CDR3 here is CASSLLGGNQPQHF. The CDR3 DNA sequence: TGTGCCAGCAGCTTACTGGGGGGGAATCAGCCCCAGCATTTT.

The rearrangement uses TRBV1 and TRBJ2-6. TRBV1 is a pseudogene. This CDR3 is built from 13 residues. The CDR3 DNA reads as TGCACCAGCAGACAAAGTCGGGCCAACGTCCTGACTTTC. Translated: CTSRQSRANVLTF.

This chain uses TRBV6-1 with TRBJ1-5; D remains ambiguous. Germline CDR1 and CDR2: MNHNS and SASEGT. V gave up 1 base and J gave up 7 bases, with 11 bases separating them. This CDR3 comprises 14 residues. The CDR3 DNA sequence: TGTGCCAGCAGTGAAGGAGGGTACTTCCAGCCCCAGCATTTT. Residues: CASSEGGYFQPQHF.

This clone is classed as medium-sized. The chain links TRBV7-9 to TRBJ1-5; maybe TRBD1 (6 bases). In germline, CDR1 is SEHNR, CDR2 FQNEAQ (reference sequence). CDR3 length: 15 residues. Between the trimmed V and J ends, which lost 2 bases and 10 bases, there was a span of 18 bases. CDR3 loop: CASSLSAGEFSPQHF. CDR3 coding DNA: TGTGCCAGCAGCTTAAGTGCAGGGGAGTTTAGCCCCCAGCATTTT.

This chain joins TRBV6-5 and TRBJ2-5; D gene unclear. The DNA end lines up better with TRBJ2-7; the J call may be wrong. CDR3 length equals 15 residues. In germline, CDR1 is MNHEY, CDR2 SVGAGI. In DNA, the CDR3 is TGTGCCAGCAGTTACGCCCTAGACTCAACCTACGAGCAGTACTTC. Encoded protein: CASSYALDSTYEQYF.

J is TRBJ2-7 and V is TRBV28; no clear D. With 2 bases removed from V and 4 bases from J, the gap between germline ends came to 6 bases. Germline-derived CDR1 and CDR2 are MDHEN and SYDVKM. CDR3 length: 12 amino acids. In DNA, the CDR3 is TGTGCCAGCAGTTTAGCCCTATACGAGCAGTACTTC. Translated: CASSLALYEQYF.

The CDR3 loop reads CASSPGDRFPQETQYF. The CDR3 coding sequence is TGTGCCAGCAGCCCGGGGGACAGATTCCCCCAAGAGACCCAGTACTTC. This rearrangement joins TRBV5-6 to TRBJ2-5, with D possibly being TRBD1 (7 bases). The CDR3 loop spans 16 amino acids. Per the germline V gene, CDR1 is SGHDT and CDR2 is YYEEEE. Deletions cut 4 bases from V and 1 base from J, with 17 bases between.

The V and J genes are TRBV5-4 and TRBJ1-6, with a possible D match to TRBD1 (6 bases). Germline V gene sequence: CDR1 SGHNT, CDR2 YYREEE (reference sequence). The CDR3 is 14 residues long. Deletions cut 3 bases from V and 7 bases from J, with 11 bases between. This CDR3 is CASSSLGGNSPLHF. The CDR3 DNA reads TGTGCCAGCAGCTCTCTAGGGGGGAATTCACCCCTCCACTTT.

The chain employs TRBV28 and TRBJ2-1; 8 nucleotides match TRBD2. CDR1 MDHEN and CDR2 SYDVKM come from the germline V gene. The CDR3 is 17 amino acids. After removal of 5 bases from V and 5 bases from J, the junction contained 14 bases not matched to a gene. CDR3 residues: CASSTVTGTSRDNEQFF. As DNA, the CDR3 is TGTGCCAGCAGTACCGTTACCGGGACTAGTCGCGACAATGAGCAGTTCTTC.

This clone was recorded a few times. The CDR3 spells CASSTGQGYEQYF. The CDR3 DNA reads TGTGCCAGCAGCACCGGACAGGGTTACGAGCAGTACTTC. The V call is TRBV11-2, the J call TRBJ2-7, with 8 positions matching TRBD1. In germline, CDR1 is SGHAT, CDR2 FQNNGV. This CDR3 spans 13 amino acids. V shed 5 bases, J shed 4 bases, and the junction held 4 bases outside the gene matches.

The rearrangement uses TRBV27 and TRBJ1-1; no clear D. This CDR3 has 12 amino acids. From germline, CDR1 is MNHEY and CDR2 SMNVEV (reference sequence). Trimming shortened V by 2 bases and J by 4 bases, and 5 bases separated the two germline ends. CDR3 nucleotide sequence: TGTGCCAGCAGTTTAATCGGCACTGAAGCTTTCTTT. It yields the protein CASSLIGTEAFF.

The rearrangement uses TRBV13 and TRBJ2-2; D may be TRBD1 or TRBD2 (5 bases each). The V end was cut by 2 bases, the J end by 6 bases, with 19 bases between. CDR3 length: 17 amino acids. Germline V gene data show CDR1 as PRHDT and CDR2 as FYEKMQ (reference sequence). The CDR3 bases are TGTGCCAGCAGCTTATTCGGTTTGGCCGAGGGGCCCGGGGAGCTGTTTTTT. Amino acid sequence: CASSLFGLAEGPGELFF.

Details on this clone: One junction end does not reproduce the germline sequence, and a read error may be involved. The chain carries TRBV7-7 and TRBJ2-1, with D possibly TRBD1 on 6 matching bases. The V gene's germline CDR1 is SSHAT and CDR2 FNYEAQ (reference sequence). This CDR3 is 12 amino acids long. The CDR3 spells CASSPQGSEQFF. The CDR3 DNA sequence: TGTGCTAGCAGTCCCCAGGGGTCTGAGCAGTTCTTC.

The chain links TRBV6-5 to TRBJ2-7; D not certain. The CDR3 sequence is 13 residues long. Germline values: CDR1 MNHEY, CDR2 SVGAGI. V was pared by 6 bases and J by 2 bases, with 11 bases between. CDR3 sequence (DNA): TGTGCCAGCAGAACCGGGCAAGCCTACGAGCAGTACTTC. Protein product: CASRTGQAYEQYF.

V gene TRBV5-1 combines with J gene TRBJ2-3; D not resolved. CDR1 and CDR2 (germline): SGHRS, YFSETQ. The CDR3 is 16 amino acids. Trimming took off 3 bases at V and 2 bases at J, with 16 bases between the two ends. The CDR3 protein is CASSYSGVGSTDTQYF. The CDR3 DNA reads TGCGCCAGCAGCTACTCAGGAGTTGGATCCACAGATACGCAGTATTTT. Variable domain in full (rest from reference TRBV5-1 and TRBJ2-3): KAGVTQTPRYLIKTRGQQVTLSCSPISGHRSVSWYQQTPGQGLQFLFEYFSETQRNKGNFPGRFSGRQFSNSRSEMNVSTLELGDSALYLCASSYSGVGSTDTQYFGPGTRLTVL.

Comments on this clone: An end of the junction differs from the germline gene, which may be a read error. The rearrangement joins TRBV29-1 to TRBJ2-1, with 7 bases that match TRBD2. The CDR3 is 19 amino acids. CDR1 SQVTM and CDR2 ANQGSEA come from the germline V gene. CDR3 in DNA: TGCAGCGTCGAAGAGATGCCTAGCGGTCCCCGGAGCTCCTACAATGAGCAGTTCTTC. It translates to CSVEEMPSGPRSSYNEQFF.

J is TRBJ2-7 and V is TRBV7-8; TRBD1 aligns across 9 bases. CDR1 and CDR2 (germline): SGHVS, FQNEAQ. J was trimmed by 1 base and V by 2 bases; bases with no gene match: 3. The CDR3 has 15 residues. CDR3 protein: CASSLLGTGSYEQYF. CDR3 in DNA: TGTGCCAGCAGCTTATTGGGGACAGGGTCCTACGAGCAGTACTTC.

This chain links TRBV6-1 with TRBJ2-7; 10 positions agree with TRBD1. With V trimmed by 4 bases and J by 3 bases, 6 bases remained unmatched. The CDR3 consists of 15 residues. Germline values: CDR1 MNHNS, CDR2 SASEGT. CDR3 amino acids: CASSGETGGGYEQYF. The CDR3, as DNA: TGTGCCAGCAGTGGAGAGACAGGGGGCGGCTACGAGCAGTACTTC.

CDR3 DNA: TGTGCCACCAGCAGAGATGTGACAGGGAAATATGGCTACACCTTC. Its protein product is CATSRDVTGKYGYTF. The chain is built from TRBV15 and TRBJ1-2; 7 bases match TRBD1. J was trimmed by 5 bases and V by 0 bases; bases with no gene match: 6. CDR1 and CDR2 (germline): LNHNV, YYDKDF (reference sequence). The CDR3 extends over 15 amino acids. The whole variable domain, remainder taken from reference TRBV15 and TRBJ1-2, is DAMVIQNPRYQVTQFGKPVTLSCSQTLNHNVMYWYQQKSSQAPKLLFHYYDKDFNNEADTPDNFQSRRPNTSFCFLDIRSPGLGDTAMYLCATSRDVTGKYGYTFGSGTRLTVV.

The chain employs TRBV6-6 and TRBJ2-7, with D possibly called TRBD1 or TRBD2 (5 bases each). CDR1 and CDR2 from the germline V gene are MNHNY and SVGAGI (reference sequence). Trimming cost V 1 base and J 7 bases, with 11 bases left between them. The CDR3 extends over 13 amino acids. CDR3 sequence reads: CASSYWDPLEQYF. CDR3 nucleotides: TGTGCCAGCAGTTACTGGGACCCATTGGAGCAGTACTTC.

The rearrangement joins TRBV9 to TRBJ2-3, with 7 bases lining up with TRBD2. J lost 2 bases, V lost 7 bases, and 7 bases had no gene match. This CDR3 has 14 residues. Germline assignment: CDR1 SGDLS and CDR2 YYNGEE. CDR3 nucleotides: TGTGCCAGCTCCCGGAGCGGGGTCACAGATACGCAGTATTTT. It encodes CASSRSGVTDTQYF.

As DNA, the CDR3 is TGTGCCATCAGCGGCCCCACACTAGCGGGAGGCCCCCCAGCACCCTCATACGAGCAGTACTTC. This sequence encodes CAISGPTLAGGPPAPSYEQYF. V and J are TRBV10-3 and TRBJ2-7, with 12 bases lining up with TRBD2. V was pared by 6 bases and J by 4 bases, with 25 bases of the junction left unmatched. The CDR3 length is 21 residues. Per the germline V gene, CDR1 is ENHRY and CDR2 is SYGVKD.

The gene calls are TRBV23-1 and TRBJ2-5; no clear D. TRBV23-1 has ORF status, its function being uncertain. The V gene lost 3 bases and the J gene lost 6 bases, with 17 bases spanning the gap. This CDR3 contains 15 residues. The CDR3 here is CASSHPTGPLQTQYF. CDR3 DNA: TGCGCCAGCAGTCACCCCACTGGCCCTCTCCAGACCCAGTACTTC.

This chain uses TRBV2 with TRBJ2-3; TRBD1 matches at 7 bases. Germline CDR1 SNHLY, CDR2 FYNNEI. The CDR3 loop spans 15 amino acids. V dropped 9 bases and J dropped 1; count of bases not matched to a gene: 10. CDR3 in amino acids: CARARQGFGTDTQYF. In DNA form, the CDR3 reads TGTGCCAGAGCCCGACAGGGCTTTGGCACAGATACGCAGTATTTT. The full variable domain, its missing parts supplied by reference TRBV2 and TRBJ2-3, is EPEVTQTPSHQVTQMGQEVILRCVPISNHLYFYWYRQILGQKVEFLVSFYNNEISEKSEIFDDQFSVERPDGSNFTLKIRSTKLEDSAMYFCARARQGFGTDTQYFGPGTRLTVL.

This clone was detected a few times. The chain recombines TRBV6-5 with TRBJ2-2, with D possibly being TRBD1 or TRBD2 (5 bases each). The germline V gene encodes CDR1 MNHEY and CDR2 SVGAGI. This CDR3 spans 15 amino acids. With 4 bases removed from V and 5 bases from J, the gap between germline ends came to 14 bases. The chain's CDR3 is CASSFLGDWTGELFF. The CDR3 DNA follows: TGTGCCAGCAGTTTTCTGGGGGATTGGACCGGGGAGCTGTTTTTT.

J is TRBJ2-1 and V is TRBV9; D might be TRBD1 or TRBD2, each matching 5 bases. Germline CDR1 is SGDLS and CDR2 is YYNGEE. The germline V and J ends were trimmed by 2 bases and 4 bases, with 13 bases remaining between them. The CDR3 covers 15 residues. The CDR3 nucleotides are TGTGCCAGCAGCGTGGACGGGACGGCATACAATGAGCAGTTCTTC. This codes for CASSVDGTAYNEQFF.

This clone was detected a few times. The V and J genes are TRBV7-9 and TRBJ1-1; TRBD1 agrees at 9 bases. CDR1 and CDR2 from the germline V gene are SEHNR and FQNEAQ (reference sequence). The V segment lost 3 bases and the J segment 10 bases; nucleotides outside the gene matches: 6. CDR3 length: 13 residues. The DNA for the CDR3 is TGTGCCAGCAGCTTGGGACAGGGAAATGCAGCTTTCTTT. Translated: CASSLGQGNAAFF.